This T cell receptor beta chain was obtained from a study of blood T cell repertoires in COVID-19. Sequenced by immunoSEQ multiplex PCR; TCRdb stores in-frame clones only, minus some. The profile covers around 250,000 clones, with approximately 86% appearing a single time and 6% to 9% taken by the ten largest. This clonotype was sampled from a woman aged 65 to 85 with active or convalescent COVID-19. The sequenced material came from peripheral blood.

The CDR3 reads CAIRAYSDRSEAFF. DNA of the CDR3: TGTGCCATCAGAGCTTACTCGGACAGATCGGAAGCTTTCTTT. V is TRBV10-3 and J is TRBJ1-1, with a possible D match to TRBD1 (6 bases). The CDR3 spans 14 residues. The germline V gene encodes CDR1 ENHRY and CDR2 SYGVKD. The V end was cut by 6 bases, the J end by 8 bases, with 19 bases between.